This TCR beta chain comes out of a study of blood T cell repertoires in COVID-19. Study at large: The origin of the acute and convalescent COVID-19 samples was the United States, Italy and Spain. PBMCs, B-cell-depleted T cells, or T cells provided the cDNA or gDNA that made up the material.

In the original workflow: Amplified reference gene primers provided the basis for estimating nucleated cell counts. Profiling relied on immunoSEQ multiplex PCR, and the TCRdb table lists in-frame clones only, not all of them. That table supplies the V and J calls and clone size; D and trimming were determined from the DNA. This repertoire shows 90,000 to 100,000 clones, 75% to 85% found once; its top ten account for approximately 25%. The CDR3 length is 14 residues. CDR1 is SGHAT and CDR2 is FQNNGV in the germline V gene. The trim removed 3 bases at V and 1 base at J, leaving 1 base unmatched. The sequence came from a man aged 55 to 70 with acute or convalescent COVID-19. The chain carries TRBV11-2 and TRBJ2-5, with 8 bases matching TRBD2. The sample taken for sequencing was peripheral blood. DNA of the CDR3: TGTGCCAGCAGCTTTAGCGGGGCCCAAGAGACCCAGTACTTC. Encoded protein: CASSFSGAQETQYF. The entire variable domain, with the rest obtained from reference TRBV11-2 and TRBJ2-5, is as follows: EAGVAQSPRYKIIEKRQSVAFWCNPISGHATLYWYQQILGQGPKLLIQFQNNGVVDDSQLPKDRFSAERLKGVDSTLKIQPAKLEDSAVYLCASSFSGAQETQYFGPGTRLLVL.